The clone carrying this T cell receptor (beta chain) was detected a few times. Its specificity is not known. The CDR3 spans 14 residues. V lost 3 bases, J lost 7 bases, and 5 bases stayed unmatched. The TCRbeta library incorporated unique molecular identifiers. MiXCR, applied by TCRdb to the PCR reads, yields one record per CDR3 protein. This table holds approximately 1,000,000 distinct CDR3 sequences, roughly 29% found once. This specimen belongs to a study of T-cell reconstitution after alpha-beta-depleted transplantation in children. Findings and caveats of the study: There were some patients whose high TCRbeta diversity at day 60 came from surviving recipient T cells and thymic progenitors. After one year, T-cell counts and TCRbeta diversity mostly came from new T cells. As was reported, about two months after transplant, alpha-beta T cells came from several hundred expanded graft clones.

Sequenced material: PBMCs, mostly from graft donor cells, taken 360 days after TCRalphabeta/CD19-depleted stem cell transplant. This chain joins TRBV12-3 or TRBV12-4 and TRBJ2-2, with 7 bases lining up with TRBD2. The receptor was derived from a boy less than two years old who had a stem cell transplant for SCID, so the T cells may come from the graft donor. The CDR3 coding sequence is TGTGCCAGCAGTTTTTTCGGGGGGATCGGGGAGCTGTTTTTT. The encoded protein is CASSFFGGIGELFF.